This T cell receptor (beta chain) was sequenced during a study of OX40 agonist ivuxolimab in advanced cancers. There are 15 residues in the CDR3. CDR1 and CDR2 (germline): SNHLY, FYNNEI. Unmatched junction bases numbered 11, after V lost 8 bases and J lost 5 bases. Sequencing used immunoSEQ multiplex PCR; TCRdb keeps in-frame clones, though not all of them. The profile shows roughly 70,000 clones, 85% of them singletons. This chain uses TRBV2 with TRBJ2-3; 9 bases are a match to TRBD2. Sequenced material: CD4+ or CD8+ T cells sorted from blood, taken in a trial of the OX40 agonist ivuxolimab. The origin of this receptor is an adult with an advanced solid tumor such as melanoma, head and neck, liver or kidney cancer. The CDR3 here is CASLRGGGAVDTQYF. Written as DNA, the CDR3 is TGTGCCAGCCTCAGGGGCGGGGGGGCCGTAGATACGCAGTATTTT.